The entry below describes one T cell receptor (beta chain). The data were obtained in a study of blood T cell repertoires in COVID-19. Study-wide background: Acute and convalescent COVID-19 specimens originated in the United States, Italy and Spain.

The table came from immunoSEQ multiplex PCR; TCRdb's copy has only in-frame clones and leaves some out. Of roughly 300,000 clones detected, roughly 85% appear once; the ten largest clones hold 5.5% to 6%. Two negative PCRs, clearance, or symptom resolution had been documented for recovered Cohort 3 donors. CDR3 size: 16 residues. J lost 2 bases, V lost 5 bases, and 5 bases had no gene match. Germline V lookup: CDR1 PRHDT, CDR2 FYEKMQ (reference sequence). The chain is built from TRBV13 and TRBJ1-6, with 8 bases matching TRBD1. The sequence came from a woman aged 25 to 39 who had recovered from COVID-19. Material for sequencing was PBMCs or T cells enriched from blood (not recorded which). The DNA for the CDR3 is TGTGCCAGCAGCCACGGGGACAGGCCCTATAATTCACCCCTCCACTTT. It specifies CASSHGDRPYNSPLHF.